This record covers a single T cell receptor beta chain. The trim removed 1 base at V and 2 bases at J, leaving 8 bases unmatched. CDR3 length: 16 amino acids. CDR1 and CDR2 from the germline V gene are GTSNPN and SVGIG (reference sequence). This record belongs to a study of cytomegalovirus exposure and HLA in healthy donors. Looking at the study overall: Tens of millions of unique TCRs from HLA-typed donors were held in an early release of data.

In the PCR, 60 Vbeta and 13 Jbeta primers were used. The data were produced by immunoSEQ multiplex PCR, yet TCRdb's version contains in-frame clones alone and is incomplete. The table shows approximately 100,000 clones, with 65% to 85% occurring only once. V is TRBV30 and J is TRBJ2-5; 9 bases are shared with TRBD2. The receptor was isolated from a man aged 45 to 65 in good health and CMV-seronegative. The sequenced sample consisted of PBMCs. CDR3 DNA: TGTGCCTGGAGTGCCGGAGCGGGGGGAAGACAAGAGACCCAGTACTTC. It yields the protein CAWSAGAGGRQETQYF.